Listed here is a single T cell receptor (beta chain). This sample is drawn from a study of blood T cell repertoires in COVID-19. At the level of the study: COVID-19 samples collected from the United States, Italy and Spain covered acute and convalescent phases. T cells, B-cell-depleted T cells, or PBMCs supplied cDNA or gDNA.

Per the germline V gene, CDR1 is GTSNPN and CDR2 is SVGIG (reference sequence). V lost 3 bases and J 4 bases, leaving 12 bases between the germline ends. CDR3 size: 13 residues. Study processing details: Estimated nucleated cell counts came from reference gene primer amplification. Repertoires were generated with immunoSEQ multiplex PCR, while TCRdb's copy carries only in-frame clones and drops some. V and J calls and clone size come straight from that table; D and trimming were deduced from the DNA. The table lists about 42,000 clones, around 80% of them singletons. Sequenced sample: peripheral blood. The chain couples TRBV30 to TRBJ1-2, with D possibly being TRBD1 (6 bases). The sequence was obtained from a man older than 75 with acute or convalescent COVID-19. The CDR3 DNA follows: TGTGCCTGGAGCCCAGGGACATTCTATGGCTACACCTTC. Encoded protein: CAWSPGTFYGYTF.